This T cell receptor (beta chain) was captured by sequencing in a study of cytomegalovirus exposure and HLA in healthy donors. CDR3 length: 16 amino acids. Germline loops: CDR1 SEHNR, CDR2 FQNEAQ (reference sequence). The trim removed 4 bases at V and 4 bases at J, leaving 9 bases unmatched. The PCR made use of 60 Vbeta and 13 Jbeta primers. Profiling relied on immunoSEQ multiplex PCR, and the TCRdb table lists in-frame clones only, not all of them. The sample shows roughly 180,000 clones, just over 75% of them seen only once. The chain has TRBV7-9 and TRBJ2-2; 7 bases match TRBD1. The sequenced material came from PBMCs. This clonotype originated in a woman aged 55 to 70 in good health and CMV-seropositive. The CDR3 DNA sequence: TGTGCCAGCAGCTCTCTCAGGGGGATTGGCACCGGGGAGCTGTTTTTT. Translation: CASSSLRGIGTGELFF.